The clone carrying this TCR beta chain was counted at least ten times. What it binds is not known. This record comes from a study of beta chain features in type 1 diabetes. Study observations and caveats: Whether TCRB rearrangement is influenced by HLA type was left unresolved in this analysis. Among patients with Type 1 diabetes, TCRB CDR3s were moderately but significantly shorter in every one of the four CD4+ subsets.

The study reverse transcribed the entire isolated RNA, so it sequenced expressed TCRB transcripts. Sequenced by immunoSEQ multiplex PCR; TCRdb stores in-frame clones only, minus some. The sample contains a few hundred thousand clones, 8.5% to 10% of which appear only once. CDR3 size: 14 residues. V dropped 0 bases and J dropped 6; count of bases not matched to a gene: 3. The germline V gene has CDR1 SGHNT and CDR2 YYREEE (reference sequence). The sample comprised central memory CD4+ T cells from blood. This chain connects TRBV5-4 to TRBJ1-5; 7 bases are a match to TRBD1. This receptor was taken from a man aged 25-45 years with type 1 diabetes. The CDR3 sequence: CASSLDRGSQPQHF. CDR3 nucleotides: TGTGCCAGCAGCTTGGACAGGGGTAGTCAGCCCCAGCATTTT.